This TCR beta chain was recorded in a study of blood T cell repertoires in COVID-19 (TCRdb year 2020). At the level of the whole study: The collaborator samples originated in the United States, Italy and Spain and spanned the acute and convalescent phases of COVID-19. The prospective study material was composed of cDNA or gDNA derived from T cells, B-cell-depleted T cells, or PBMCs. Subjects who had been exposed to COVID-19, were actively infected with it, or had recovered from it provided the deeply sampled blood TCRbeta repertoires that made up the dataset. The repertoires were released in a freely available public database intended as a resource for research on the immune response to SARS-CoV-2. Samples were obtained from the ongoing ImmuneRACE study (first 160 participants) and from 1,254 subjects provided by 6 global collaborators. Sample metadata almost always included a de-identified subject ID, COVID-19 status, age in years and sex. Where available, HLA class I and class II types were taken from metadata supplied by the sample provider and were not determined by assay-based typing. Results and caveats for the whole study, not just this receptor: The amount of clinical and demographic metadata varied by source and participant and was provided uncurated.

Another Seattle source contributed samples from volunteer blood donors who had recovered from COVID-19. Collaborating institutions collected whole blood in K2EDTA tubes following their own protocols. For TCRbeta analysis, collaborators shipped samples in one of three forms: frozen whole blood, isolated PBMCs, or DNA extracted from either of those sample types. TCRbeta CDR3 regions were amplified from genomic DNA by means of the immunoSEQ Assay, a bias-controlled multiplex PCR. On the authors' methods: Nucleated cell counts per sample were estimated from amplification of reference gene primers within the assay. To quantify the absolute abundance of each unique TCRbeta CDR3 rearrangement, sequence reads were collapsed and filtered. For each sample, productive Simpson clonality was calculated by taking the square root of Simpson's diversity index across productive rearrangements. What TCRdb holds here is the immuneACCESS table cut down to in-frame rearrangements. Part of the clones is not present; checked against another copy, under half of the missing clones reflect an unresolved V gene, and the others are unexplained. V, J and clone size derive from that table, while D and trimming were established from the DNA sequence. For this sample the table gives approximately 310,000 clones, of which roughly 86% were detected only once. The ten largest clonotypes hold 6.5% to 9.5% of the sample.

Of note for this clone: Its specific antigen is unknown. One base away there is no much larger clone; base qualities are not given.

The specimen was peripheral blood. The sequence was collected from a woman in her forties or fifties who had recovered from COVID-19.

This receptor carries the CDR3 CASSSGLAVYSGELFF. The sequence in DNA is TGTGCCAGCAGCTCGGGACTAGCGGTTTATTCCGGGGAGCTGTTTTTT. Here the chain combines TRBV5-6 and TRBJ2-2, with 11 junctional bases fitting TRBD2. The junction shows trimming of 3 bases on V and 6 bases on J, and the gene matches do not reach 7 bases of it. The germline V gene encodes CDR1 SGHDT and CDR2 YYEEEE. Taken from cysteine to phenylalanine, the CDR3 has 16 residues. Only the CDR3 region is kept as DNA, spanning 48 bases read in frame from base 1.